This TCR beta chain was sequenced in a study of blood T cells in healthy people across ages. Sample-barcoded 5' priming and a J-beta primer mix drove a second PCR of roughly 6 to 12 cycles. A single record per CDR3 protein comes from TCRdb applying MiXCR to the 5' RACE reads. Of hundreds of thousands of distinct CDR3 sequences in the sample, 20% to 25% were seen once. CDR3 length: 16 residues. Germline V gene data show CDR1 as DFQATT and CDR2 as SNEGSKA (reference sequence). Unmatched junction bases numbered 12, after V lost 5 bases and J lost 5 bases. This clonotype showed up just a few times. Per sample, extraction of total RNA gave at least 5 micrograms in every case.

The V and J genes are TRBV20-1 and TRBJ2-5, with 12 nucleotides matching TRBD2. The material sequenced was blood. This receptor was identified in a man between 65 and 79 years old in good health. The CDR3 DNA follows: TGCAGTGCTCTGCGGCCTAGCGGGAGGGCCTCGGAGACCCAGTACTTC. Amino acids: CSALRPSGRASETQYF.